These 10 T cell receptor beta chains came from one sample sequenced in a study of CD8 T cells in Susac syndrome. Reverse transcription of about 0.5 to 1 ug RNA used random hexamers. TCRdb re-called the immunoSEQ multiplex PCR reads through MiXCR, storing one row per CDR3 protein. The profile shows 60,000 to 75,000 distinct CDR3 sequences, around 95% of them singletons. The source material was CD8+ T cells from PBMCs. The receptor source for this set is a human donor in good health.

The V call is TRBV19, the J call TRBJ2-1; D uncertain. This CDR3 is 13 amino acids long. Trimming took off 6 bases at V and 6 bases at J, with 12 bases between the two ends. The germline CDR1 and CDR2 sequences are LNHDA and SQIVND (reference sequence). The CDR3 DNA reads as TGTGCCAGTAGCACAAGTCCACTCAATGAGCAGTTCTTC. Translated: CASSTSPLNEQFF.

The chain has TRBV3-1 and TRBJ2-2; D not certain. Germline CDR1 reads LGHDT; CDR2 reads YNNKEL (reference sequence). The V gene lost 0 bases and the J gene lost 4 bases, with 9 bases spanning the gap. The CDR3 contains 15 residues. The CDR3 nucleotides are TGTGCCAGCAGCCAAGATCTCGTAGGCACCGGGGAGCTGTTTTTT. Translated: CASSQDLVGTGELFF.

The chain is built from TRBV6-5 and TRBJ2-7; TRBD1 matches at 7 bases. CDR1 is MNHEY and CDR2 is SVGAGI in the germline V gene. Trimming removed 2 bases from V and 5 bases from J; junction bases left unmatched: 9. The CDR3 contains 15 residues. The CDR3 DNA reads as TGTGCCAGCAGTTACGGGGGACAGCCAGGCGACGAGCAGTACGTC. Residues: CASSYGGQPGDEQYV.

The chain links TRBV4-3 to TRBJ2-1; unclear D gene. Trimming stripped 0 bases from V and 4 bases from J, with 10 bases between. CDR1 and CDR2 from the germline V gene are LGHNA and YSLEER. The CDR3 is 15 amino acids. In DNA, the CDR3 is TGCGCCAGCAGCCAAGATGGCAGGTCTTACAATGAGCAGTTCTTC. Its protein product is CASSQDGRSYNEQFF.

This clonotype showed up just once. The rearrangement joins TRBV27 to TRBJ2-5; no definite D call. The CDR3 extends over 14 amino acids. Germline V gene data show CDR1 as MNHEY and CDR2 as SMNVEV (reference sequence). V lost 2 bases and J 3 bases, leaving 10 bases between the germline ends. CDR3 residues: CASSLVVRKETQYF. The CDR3 nucleotides are TGTGCCAGCAGTTTAGTCGTGCGCAAAGAGACCCAGTACTTC.

The chain employs TRBV27 and TRBJ1-1, with D uncertain. V lost 2 bases and J lost 3, with 10 bases in between. The germline gives CDR1 MNHEY, CDR2 SMNVEV (reference sequence). The CDR3 is 14 residues long. CDR3 protein: CASSLGARDTEAFF. CDR3 nucleotide sequence: TGTGCCAGCAGTTTAGGAGCTCGGGACACTGAAGCTTTCTTT.

This clonotype was counted between two and nine times. The gene calls are TRBV7-6 and TRBJ2-1; 13 bases fit TRBD2. V gave up 6 bases and J gave up 8 bases; unmatched junction bases: 10. The CDR3 runs 16 residues. Germline values: CDR1 SGHVS, CDR2 FNYEAQ. For the CDR3, the DNA is TGTGCCAGCAGACGACTAGCGGGGGGTATTAGTGATGAGCAGTTCTTC. Protein sequence: CASRRLAGGISDEQFF.

This chain joins TRBV6-5 and TRBJ1-5; D uncertain. V lost 5 bases and J 0 bases, leaving 8 bases between the germline ends. CDR1 and CDR2 from the germline V gene are MNHEY and SVGAGI. The CDR3 loop spans 14 amino acids. The CDR3 region has the DNA TGTGCCAGCAGTGTGCGAGATAGCAATCAGCCCCAGCATTTT. The encoded protein is CASSVRDSNQPQHF.

The V call is TRBV6-5, the J call TRBJ2-7; unclear D gene. The CDR3 is 13 residues long. Trimming cost V 0 bases and J 6 bases, with 9 bases left between them. Germline V gene lookup returns CDR1 MNHEY and CDR2 SVGAGI. The chain's CDR3 is CASSYSPTSEQYV. CDR3 nucleotides: TGTGCCAGCAGTTACTCCCCGACCTCCGAGCAGTACGTC.

J is TRBJ1-1 and V is TRBV29-1; D gene ambiguous. The germline gives CDR1 SQVTM, CDR2 ANQGSEA. The CDR3 length is 14 residues. Deletions cut 6 bases from V and 13 bases from J, with 27 bases between. CDR3 in amino acids: CSVKGRMWALKLFF. CDR3 bases: TGCAGCGTCAAGGGCAGAATGTGGGCACTGAAGCTTTTCTTT.